This T cell receptor beta chain is drawn from a study of patients and donors after allogeneic stem cell transplantation. The CDR3 runs to 13 residues. V lost 1 base and J lost 10; bases outside the gene matches: 6. MiXCR was run by TCRdb on the RT-PCR reads, yielding one entry per CDR3 protein. The sample contains approximately 200,000 distinct CDR3 sequences, roughly two fifths of which appear only once. The V gene is TRBV12-3 or TRBV12-4, the J gene TRBJ1-1, with TRBD1 identical over 7 bases. The specimen sequenced was blood, either unsorted or a sorted T cell fraction (not recorded which). The source of this sequence is a human donor who was either an allogeneic HSCT recipient or a stem cell or donor lymphocyte infusion donor (not recorded which). It is not recorded whose cells these are; they may come from a transplant donor. The CDR3: CASSLGQGVGAFF. The CDR3 DNA sequence: TGTGCCAGCAGTTTAGGACAGGGCGTCGGAGCTTTCTTT.